One sample yielded the 7 T cell receptor beta chains listed below, sequenced in a study of shared clonotypes between healthy human individuals. Profiled with immunoSEQ multiplex PCR; TCRdb holds only in-frame clones, not every one. The sample records 2 million to 2.5 million clones, around 93% being singletons. The sample was naive CD4+ T cells from PBMCs. Indicated subset: CD45RA+ positively selected. These receptors were collected from a man younger than 30 in good health. Some clones in this sample may be carry-over from other donors' samples.

CDR3 residues: CASSSAWETQYF. Here the CDR3 DNA reads TGTGCCAGCAGCTCAGCGTGGGAGACCCAGTACTTC. The chain uses TRBV11-2 and TRBJ2-5; no firm D call. CDR3 size: 12 residues. CDR1 is SGHAT and CDR2 is FQNNGV in the germline V gene. With 4 bases removed from V and 5 bases from J, the gap between germline ends came to 8 bases.

About this clone itself: The same CDR3 arises from other DNA sequences in this sample as well. The chain is built from TRBV20-1 and TRBJ1-3; D gene ambiguous. Germline V gene data show CDR1 as DFQATT and CDR2 as SNEGSKA (reference sequence). This CDR3 has 11 residues. Deletions cut 6 bases from V and 0 bases from J, with 3 bases between. Here the CDR3 DNA reads TGCAGTGCCCCCTCTGGAAACACCATATATTTT. Its translation is CSAPSGNTIYF.

This clone was seen just once. A junction boundary mismatches the germline segment, possibly from a read error. This sequence joins TRBV2 and TRBJ2-1; the D is unclear. Germline V CDR1 and CDR2: SNHLY, FYNNEI. The CDR3 sequence is 16 residues long. Written as DNA, the CDR3 is TGTGCCAGCAGTGAAAGGCTGGTATTGTCCTCCAATGAGCAGTTCTTC. It encodes CASSERLVLSSNEQFF.

The chain links TRBV4-2 to TRBJ1-6, with D possibly being TRBD1 (6 bases). Between the trimmed V and J ends, which lost 4 bases and 6 bases, there was a span of 22 bases. The CDR3 has 18 amino acids. The germline CDR1 and CDR2 sequences are LGHNA and YNFKEQ. The DNA for the CDR3 is TGTGCCAGCAGCCTGGATACTAGGGGGTTTGAGGCTAATTCACCCCTCCACTTT. As protein: CASSLDTRGFEANSPLHF.

The gene calls are TRBV19 and TRBJ1-2; 8 bases are a match to TRBD1. The junction had 8 bases not matched to a gene; V was cut back by 0 bases and J by 8 bases. Germline V gives CDR1 LNHDA, CDR2 SQIVND (reference sequence). The CDR3 loop spans 15 amino acids. This chain's CDR3 is CASSIDATGGGGYTF. Written as DNA, the CDR3 is TGTGCCAGTAGTATAGACGCTACAGGGGGTGGAGGCTACACCTTC.

CDR3 sequence: CASSFRDSMGLFF. The CDR3, as DNA: TGTGCCAGCAGCTTTCGGGACAGTATGGGACTGTTTTTT. The chain combines TRBV6-1 with TRBJ1-4, with 7 bases lining up with TRBD1. Germline loops: CDR1 MNHNS, CDR2 SASEGT. The junction had 11 bases not matched to a gene; V was cut back by 6 bases and J by 13 bases. This CDR3 contains 13 residues.

The chain joins TRBV25-1 to TRBJ2-3; TRBD1 is a possible D gene (6 bases). Trimming shortened V by 4 bases and J by 4 bases, and 12 bases separated the two germline ends. Germline V gene lookup returns CDR1 MGHDK and CDR2 SYGVNS. This CDR3 has 14 amino acids. The CDR3 region is CASSGNRVADTQYF. CDR3 DNA sequence: TGTGCCAGCAGTGGGAACAGGGTTGCAGATACGCAGTATTTT. The variable domain in full, with the rest retrieved from reference TRBV25-1 and TRBJ2-3, is EADIYQTPRYLVIGTGKKITLECSQTMGHDKMYWYQQDPGMELHLIHYSYGVNSTEKGDLSSESTVSRIRTEHFPLTLESARPSHTSQYLCASSGNRVADTQYFGPGTRLTVL.